Presented here are 31 T cell receptor beta chains from one specimen sequenced in a study of T cell changes during pregnancy in multiple sclerosis. Only in-frame clones appear in the TCRdb table, and some are missing; sequencing was by immunoSEQ multiplex PCR. The sample holds tens of thousands of clones, more than 90% seen once. Sequences were derived from CD4+ T cells from peripheral blood mononuclear cells, sampled after pregnancy. The receptors shown here come from a female donor in good health, enrolled as a control in a pregnancy study.

The sample holds one count of this clone. CDR3 in amino acids: CASSLDARDYGYTF. The CDR3 region has the DNA TGTGCCAGCAGCTTAGATGCCAGGGACTATGGCTACACCTTC. The rearrangement joins TRBV7-8 to TRBJ1-2; the D gene is possibly TRBD1 (5 bases). Germline assignment: CDR1 SGHVS and CDR2 FQNEAQ. V was clipped by 1 base and J by 3 bases, with 9 bases between them. The CDR3 has 14 amino acids.

In this sample, this clone turned up a few times. V usage is TRBV28 and J usage is TRBJ2-1, with 8 nucleotides matching TRBD2. Germline lookup yields CDR1 MDHEN and CDR2 SYDVKM. This CDR3 spans 16 amino acids. Trimming at V came to 1 base and at J to 6 bases, leaving 8 bases not matched to a gene. In nucleotides, the CDR3 is TGTGCCAGCAGTTTATCGGGAGGGCCGAGGGGCAATGAGCAGTTCTTC. Its protein is CASSLSGGPRGNEQFF.

The chain joins TRBV28 to TRBJ2-7; 7 bases align to TRBD1. The CDR3 runs 12 residues. Germline CDR1 MDHEN, CDR2 SYDVKM. With V trimmed by 6 bases and J by 4 bases, 3 bases remained unmatched. The CDR3 sequence: CASRLQGYEQYF. The DNA for the CDR3 is TGTGCCAGCAGGCTACAGGGGTACGAGCAGTACTTC.

The chain is built from TRBV7-2 and TRBJ1-1, with a possible D match to TRBD1 (5 bases). The V gene lost 5 bases and the J gene lost 5 bases, with 15 bases spanning the gap. The germline gives CDR1 SGHTA, CDR2 FQGNSA. This CDR3 region has 14 residues. The CDR3 DNA reads as TGTGCCAGCAGCCCCGAGTTGGGGCGGACTGAAGCTTTCTTT. Amino acids: CASSPELGRTEAFF.

The chain carries TRBV4-2 and TRBJ2-5; 8 bases agree with TRBD2. Germline V CDR1 and CDR2: LGHNA, YNFKEQ. Trimming cost V 0 bases and J 5 bases; bases outside gene matches: 11. This CDR3 region has 17 residues. The CDR3 protein is CASSQDRRSGGYETQYF. DNA for the CDR3: TGTGCCAGCAGCCAAGACCGTCGGAGCGGGGGATACGAGACCCAGTACTTC.

This chain connects TRBV6-5 to TRBJ2-3, with 7 bases lining up with TRBD1. Germline V gene lookup returns CDR1 MNHEY and CDR2 SVGAGI. V lost 5 bases, J lost 4 bases, and 9 bases stayed unmatched. This CDR3 has 15 amino acids. Here the CDR3 DNA reads TGTGCCAGCAGTCAACAGGGGAGTTTCTCAGATACGCAGTATTTT. Translated, it gives CASSQQGSFSDTQYF.

The rearrangement links TRBV10-3 to TRBJ2-7; TRBD1 matches 10 bases. CDR3 length: 12 residues. The trim removed 9 bases at V and 2 bases at J, leaving 1 base unmatched. Germline CDR1 and CDR2: ENHRY and SYGVKD. The CDR3 coding sequence is TGTGCCATGGGGACAGGGGCCTACGAGCAGTACTTC. This translates into CAMGTGAYEQYF.

This chain connects TRBV5-1 to TRBJ1-3; 8 nucleotides line up with TRBD1. CDR3 length: 21 residues. The trim removed 0 bases at V and 2 bases at J, leaving 19 bases unmatched. The germline V gene encodes CDR1 SGHRS and CDR2 YFSETQ. This CDR3 is CASSLGGPGWTGYSTGNTIYF. The CDR3 region has the DNA TGCGCCAGCAGCTTGGGGGGGCCCGGTTGGACAGGGTATTCAACTGGAAACACCATATATTTT.

The chain joins TRBV7-9 to TRBJ1-3, with no clear D. Germline V gene lookup returns CDR1 SEHNR and CDR2 FQNEAQ (reference sequence). Trimming left V 2 bases short and J 0 bases short, with 5 bases between. There are 14 residues in the CDR3. Here the CDR3 reads CASSLSVSGNTIYF. CDR3 bases: TGTGCCAGCAGCTTATCGGTCTCTGGAAACACCATATATTTT.

Here the CDR3 DNA reads TGTGCCAGCAGTACCTCGGCTGGGACAGGGCGCGTTGGGGCCCAGCATTTT. Residues: CASSTSAGTGRVGAQHF. The V gene is TRBV28, the J gene TRBJ1-5; 9 bases match TRBD1. Germline V gives CDR1 MDHEN, CDR2 SYDVKM. V lost 5 bases to trimming and J lost 11 bases; unmatched junction nucleotides: 19. The CDR3 spans 17 residues.

J is TRBJ2-3 and V is TRBV7-8; a weak D match, TRBD2 (5 bases). Per the germline V gene, CDR1 is SGHVS and CDR2 is FQNEAQ. The germline V and J ends were trimmed by 5 bases and 9 bases, with 9 bases remaining between them. The CDR3 is 11 residues long. The CDR3 here is CASSQTGTQYF. The CDR3 nucleotides read TGTGCCAGCAGCCAGACGGGGACGCAGTATTTT.

The rearrangement uses TRBV28 and TRBJ2-5, with 8 nucleotides matching TRBD2. This CDR3 is built from 16 residues. The V segment lost 5 bases and the J segment 5 bases; nucleotides outside the gene matches: 13. The germline gives CDR1 MDHEN, CDR2 SYDVKM. The CDR3 DNA reads as TGTGCCAGCAGTCTCCCACCGGGACTAGGGGAGGAGACCCAGTACTTC. Its protein is CASSLPPGLGEETQYF.

DNA for the CDR3: TGTGCCAGCTTTAGCGGGGGGGGCAACTCTAATGAGCAGTTCTTC. Translation gives CASFSGGGNSNEQFF. This chain uses TRBV28 with TRBJ2-1; 11 nucleotides align to TRBD2. CDR1 and CDR2 from the germline V gene are MDHEN and SYDVKM. The junction had 10 bases not matched to a gene; V was cut back by 8 bases and J by 7 bases. The length of the CDR3 is 15 residues.

V gene TRBV7-8 combines with J gene TRBJ2-1; tentatively, D is TRBD2 (5 bases). CDR3 length: 14 amino acids. The germline V and J ends were trimmed by 7 bases and 8 bases, with 18 bases remaining between them. Germline V CDR1 and CDR2: SGHVS, FQNEAQ. The CDR3 here is CASTPAEGLDEQFF. For the CDR3, the DNA is TGTGCCAGCACCCCCGCCGAGGGATTAGATGAGCAGTTCTTC.

J is TRBJ2-3 and V is TRBV27, with TRBD2 matching 10 bases. There are 15 residues in the CDR3. CDR1 is MNHEY and CDR2 is SMNVEV in the germline V gene (reference sequence). With 7 bases clipped from V and 2 bases from J, the junction kept 6 bases outside the gene matches. CDR3 in DNA: TGTGCCAGCAACGTACTAGCGGGATACACAGATACGCAGTATTTT. This encodes CASNVLAGYTDTQYF.

The chain is built from TRBV7-9 and TRBJ2-5; D might be TRBD2 (5 bases). The CDR3 spans 15 residues. Trimming shortened V by 3 bases and J by 5 bases, and 16 bases separated the two germline ends. Germline V gene sequence: CDR1 SEHNR, CDR2 FQNEAQ (reference sequence). Here the CDR3 reads CASSFSSFGWETQYF. Here the CDR3 DNA reads TGTGCCAGCAGCTTTTCTAGCTTTGGTTGGGAGACCCAGTACTTC.

CDR3 sequence reads: CASSSGTGNTGELFF. CDR3 DNA: TGTGCCAGCTCGTCCGGGACAGGGAACACCGGGGAGCTGTTTTTT. The chain uses TRBV18 and TRBJ2-2; 8 positions agree with TRBD1. From germline, CDR1 is KGHSH and CDR2 LQKENI. CDR3 length: 15 amino acids. V lost 6 bases to trimming and J lost 1 base; unmatched junction nucleotides: 4.

The chain links TRBV5-1 to TRBJ1-6, with TRBD1 matching 8 bases. The CDR3 has 16 residues. Germline CDR1 and CDR2: SGHRS and YFSETQ. Trimming cost V 5 bases and J 8 bases; bases outside gene matches: 12. In nucleotides, the CDR3 is TGCGCCAGCAGTCGCAGGGGTGACAGGGGTGATTCACCCCTCCACTTT. The encoded protein is CASSRRGDRGDSPLHF.

This clone appeared a single time. The chain uses TRBV4-3 and TRBJ2-7; the D gene is possibly TRBD1 (6 bases). Trimming removed 1 base from V and 6 bases from J, with 22 bases in between. Germline CDR1 is LGHNA and CDR2 is YSLEER. The CDR3 is made up of 17 amino acids. CDR3 protein: CASSQGKFPGVVPEQYF. DNA for the CDR3: TGCGCCAGCAGCCAAGGGAAGTTCCCAGGGGTGGTCCCCGAGCAGTACTTC.

The chain recombines TRBV19 with TRBJ1-4; D not resolved. The V end lost 3 bases, the J end lost 0 bases, and 14 bases lay between the germline ends. Germline V gene lookup returns CDR1 LNHDA and CDR2 SQIVND (reference sequence). The CDR3 length is 17 residues. The CDR3 region has the DNA TGTGCCAGTAGTATTTTCCGGGTCTCTGCAACTAATGAAAAACTGTTTTTT. Translation: CASSIFRVSATNEKLFF.

V and J are TRBV4-1 and TRBJ1-2; 8 nucleotides align to TRBD1. This CDR3 region has 17 residues. Germline V gene lookup returns CDR1 MGHRA and CDR2 YSYEKL. Unmatched junction bases numbered 12, after V lost 5 bases and J lost 1 base. CDR3: CASSSLTGALGNYGYTF. The CDR3 coding sequence is TGCGCCAGCAGCTCATTGACAGGGGCCCTCGGTAACTATGGCTACACCTTC.

The chain uses TRBV2 and TRBJ2-5; 12 bases are a match to TRBD2. This CDR3 spans 15 amino acids. Germline CDR1 is SNHLY and CDR2 is FYNNEI. V trimming: 7 bases; J trimming: 4 bases; junction bases outside the gene matches: 7. The CDR3 protein is CASNTMTSGGETQYF. DNA for the CDR3: TGTGCCAGCAATACTATGACTAGCGGGGGAGAGACCCAGTACTTC.

The table lists this clone with a count of one. The chain employs TRBV19 and TRBJ1-5; maybe TRBD1 (6 bases). Germline V CDR1 and CDR2: LNHDA, SQIVND (reference sequence). Trimming took 9 bases from V and 5 from J, leaving 11 bases between them. This CDR3 has 12 residues. This chain's CDR3 is CASMKGDQPQHF. The CDR3 bases are TGTGCCAGCATGAAGGGGGATCAGCCCCAGCATTTT.

The V and J genes are TRBV10-3 and TRBJ1-6, with D maybe TRBD1 (6 bases). The CDR3 totals 16 residues. Trimming cost V 2 bases and J 4 bases, with 12 bases left between them. Germline V gives CDR1 ENHRY, CDR2 SYGVKD. The CDR3, as DNA: TGTGCCATCAGTGAGCCCAGGGGACGGTATAATTCACCCCTCCACTTT. Protein sequence: CAISEPRGRYNSPLHF.

The chain couples TRBV6-1 to TRBJ2-7; 10 nucleotides align to TRBD1. The V gene's germline CDR1 is MNHNS and CDR2 SASEGT. V lost 7 bases to trimming and J lost 3 bases; unmatched junction nucleotides: 6. CDR3 size: 14 residues. CDR3: CASKGQGNFYEQYF. The DNA for the CDR3 is TGTGCCAGCAAGGGACAGGGGAATTTCTACGAGCAGTACTTC.

In this sample, this clone turned up once. The rearrangement uses TRBV6-5 and TRBJ1-2, with 7 bases matching TRBD1. V lost 4 bases and J lost 6; bases outside the gene matches: 2. CDR3 length: 12 residues. Germline lookup yields CDR1 MNHEY and CDR2 SVGAGI. The chain's CDR3 is CASSFDRDGYTF. CDR3 sequence (DNA): TGTGCCAGCAGTTTCGACAGGGATGGCTACACCTTC.

V usage is TRBV5-4 and J usage is TRBJ2-3, with a possible D match to TRBD1 (5 bases). Trimming took off 1 base at V and 5 bases at J, with 14 bases between the two ends. The CDR3 covers 15 residues. Germline CDR1 and CDR2: SGHNT and YYREEE (reference sequence). This chain's CDR3 is CASSLWAGWGDTQYF. The CDR3 DNA sequence: TGTGCCAGCAGCTTGTGGGCAGGGTGGGGAGATACGCAGTATTTT.

The gene calls are TRBV5-1 and TRBJ1-6; the D is unclear. V was pared by 0 bases and J by 4 bases, with 8 bases between. Germline loops: CDR1 SGHRS, CDR2 YFSETQ. The length of the CDR3 is 15 residues. CDR3 nucleotide sequence: TGCGCCAGCAGCTTGGGAGGCGAGTATAATTCACCCCTCCACTTT. This encodes CASSLGGEYNSPLHF.

The CDR3 region is CASRAFGGENSPLHF. CDR3 in DNA: TGTGCCAGCAGGGCCTTCGGGGGAGAGAATTCACCCCTCCACTTT. This chain joins TRBV6-1 and TRBJ1-6; TRBD1 might be the D (5 bases). Germline CDR1 and CDR2: MNHNS and SASEGT. The germline V and J ends were trimmed by 6 bases and 7 bases, with 16 bases remaining between them. The CDR3 totals 15 residues.

The chain uses TRBV7-2 and TRBJ1-2; 7 positions agree with TRBD1. The CDR3 is 16 residues long. Germline CDR1 SGHTA, CDR2 FQGNSA. J gave up 3 bases and V 1 base, and 8 bases lay outside the gene matches. Written as DNA, the CDR3 is TGTGCCAGCAGCTTAGATTACAGGGGAGGAGACTATGGCTACACCTTC. This translates into CASSLDYRGGDYGYTF.

The rearrangement joins TRBV4-2 to TRBJ2-3; 14 bases are shared with TRBD2. Germline values: CDR1 LGHNA, CDR2 YNFKEQ. V trimming: 0 bases; J trimming: 2 bases; junction bases outside the gene matches: 7. CDR3 length: 19 amino acids. CDR3 residues: CASSQEGTSGRLSTDTQYF. The DNA for the CDR3 is TGTGCCAGCAGCCAAGAGGGGACTAGCGGGAGATTATCCACAGATACGCAGTATTTT.